The clone carrying this TCR beta chain was seen only a few times. This record belongs to a study of blood T cell repertoires in COVID-19. The repertoire was sequenced with immunoSEQ multiplex PCR; TCRdb's copy has only in-frame clones and lacks some. The data hold 110,000 to 150,000 clones, with less than 85% observed a single time. The CDR3 is 13 amino acids. V shed 3 bases and J shed 4 bases, with 9 bases lying between them. CDR1 and CDR2 (germline): SGHAT, FQNNGV. This sequence originates from a woman younger than 35 who had been exposed to COVID-19. Source material: PBMCs or T cells enriched from blood (not recorded which). The chain links TRBV11-2 to TRBJ1-1; D unclear. The CDR3 DNA follows: TGTGCCAGCAGCTTCTCGGAGCGCACTGAAGCTTTCTTT. This codes for CASSFSERTEAFF.